A single T cell receptor (beta chain) is shown here with its context. Here immunoSEQ multiplex PCR was the method, and the copy in TCRdb shows in-frame clones only, minus some. The sample holds around 84,000 clones, about 90% seen once. A history of autoimmune disease or systemic immunosuppression excluded patients. The sample belongs to a study of OX40 agonist ivuxolimab in advanced cancers. Across the whole study: Prior anti-PD-1, anti-PD-L1 or anti-CTLA-4 therapy did not bar entry, and approximately 43% had some.

The TCR comes from an adult with an advanced solid tumor such as melanoma, head and neck, liver or kidney cancer. The sample here was CD4+ or CD8+ T cells sorted from blood, taken in a trial of the OX40 agonist ivuxolimab.

The CDR3 sequence: CASSPLAGDQETQYF. The CDR3, as DNA: TGTGCCAGCAGCCCCCTAGCGGGGGACCAAGAGACCCAGTACTTC. This chain connects TRBV4-2 to TRBJ2-5, with 10 nucleotides matching TRBD2. Germline CDR1 and CDR2: LGHNA and YNFKEQ. Germline trimming cut 4 bases from V and 0 bases from J; bases unmatched to any gene: 2. The CDR3 sequence is 15 residues long.